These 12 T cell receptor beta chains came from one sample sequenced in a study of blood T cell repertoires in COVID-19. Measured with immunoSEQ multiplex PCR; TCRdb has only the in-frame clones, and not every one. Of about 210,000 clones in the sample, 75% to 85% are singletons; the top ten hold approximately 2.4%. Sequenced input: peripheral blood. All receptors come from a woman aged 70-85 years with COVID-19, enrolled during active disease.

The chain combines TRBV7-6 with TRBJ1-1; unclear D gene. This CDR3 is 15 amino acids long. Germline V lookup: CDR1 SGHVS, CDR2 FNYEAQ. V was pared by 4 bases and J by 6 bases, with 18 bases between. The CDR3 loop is CASSSLGLATSEAFF. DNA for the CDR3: TGTGCCAGCAGCTCCCTGGGGTTAGCGACCTCTGAAGCTTTCTTT.

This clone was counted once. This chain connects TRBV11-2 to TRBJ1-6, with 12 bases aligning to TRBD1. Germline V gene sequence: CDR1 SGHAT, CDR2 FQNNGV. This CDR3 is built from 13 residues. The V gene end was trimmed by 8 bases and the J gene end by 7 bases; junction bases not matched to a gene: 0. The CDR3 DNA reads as TGTGCCAGCGGGACAGGGGGCAATTCACCCCTCCACTTT. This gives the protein CASGTGGNSPLHF. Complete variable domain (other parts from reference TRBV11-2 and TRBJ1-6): EAGVAQSPRYKIIEKRQSVAFWCNPISGHATLYWYQQILGQGPKLLIQFQNNGVVDDSQLPKDRFSAERLKGVDSTLKIQPAKLEDSAVYLCASGTGGNSPLHFGNGTRLTVT.

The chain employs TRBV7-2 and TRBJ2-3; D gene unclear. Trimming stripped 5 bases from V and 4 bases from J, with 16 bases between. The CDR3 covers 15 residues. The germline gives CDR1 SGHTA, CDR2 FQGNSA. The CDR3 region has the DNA TGTGCCAGCAGCCATAGTCCCGGTCGTCCAGATACGCAGTATTTT. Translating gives CASSHSPGRPDTQYF.

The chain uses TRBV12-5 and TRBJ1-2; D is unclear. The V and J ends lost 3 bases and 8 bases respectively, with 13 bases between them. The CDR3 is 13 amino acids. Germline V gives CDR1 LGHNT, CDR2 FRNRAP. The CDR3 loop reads CASGFWGAGGYTF. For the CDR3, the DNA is TGTGCTAGTGGTTTTTGGGGTGCGGGCGGCTACACCTTC.

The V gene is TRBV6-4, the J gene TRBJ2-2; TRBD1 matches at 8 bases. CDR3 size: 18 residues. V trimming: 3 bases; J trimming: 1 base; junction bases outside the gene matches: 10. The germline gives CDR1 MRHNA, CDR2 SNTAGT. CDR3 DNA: TGTGCCAGCAGTGATCAAGGCAGGGGGCGTTTGAACACCGGGGAGCTGTTTTTT. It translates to CASSDQGRGRLNTGELFF.

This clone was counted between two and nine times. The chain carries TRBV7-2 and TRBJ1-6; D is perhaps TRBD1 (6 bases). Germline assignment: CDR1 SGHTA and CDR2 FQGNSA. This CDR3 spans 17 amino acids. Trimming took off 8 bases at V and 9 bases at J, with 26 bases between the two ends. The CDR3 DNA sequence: TGTGCCAGCCGCTACCCTATCCGGGGAACAGGGTCTTCACCCCTCCACTTT. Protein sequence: CASRYPIRGTGSSPLHF.

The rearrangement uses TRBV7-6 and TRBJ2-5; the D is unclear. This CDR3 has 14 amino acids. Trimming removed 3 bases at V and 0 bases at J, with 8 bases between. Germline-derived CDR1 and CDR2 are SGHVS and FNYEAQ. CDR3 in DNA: TGTGCCAGCAGCTTTTCACGGGACCAAGAGACCCAGTACTTC. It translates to CASSFSRDQETQYF.

The CDR3 DNA reads TGTGCCAGCAGTCCACCCGGGACAGGAATAGGTCAGCCCCAGCATTTT. It specifies CASSPPGTGIGQPQHF. V and J are TRBV25-1 and TRBJ1-5; 8 bases match TRBD1. J gave up 6 bases and V 5 bases, and 12 bases lay outside the gene matches. CDR1 is MGHDK, CDR2 SYGVNS, per germline. CDR3 length: 16 amino acids.

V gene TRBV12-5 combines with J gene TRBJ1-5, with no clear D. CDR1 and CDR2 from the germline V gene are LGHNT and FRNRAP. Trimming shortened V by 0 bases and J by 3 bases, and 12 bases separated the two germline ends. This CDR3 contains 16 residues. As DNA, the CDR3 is TGTGCTAGTGGTTTGGTACGGGGAAGGTCCAATCAGCCCCAGCATTTT. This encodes CASGLVRGRSNQPQHF.

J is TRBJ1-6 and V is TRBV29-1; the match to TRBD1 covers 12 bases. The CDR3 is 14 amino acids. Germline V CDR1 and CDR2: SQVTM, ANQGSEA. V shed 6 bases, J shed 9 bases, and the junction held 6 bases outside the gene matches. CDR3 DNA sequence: TGCAGCGTCCACCGGGACAGGGGGCGTTCACCCCTCCACTTT. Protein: CSVHRDRGRSPLHF.

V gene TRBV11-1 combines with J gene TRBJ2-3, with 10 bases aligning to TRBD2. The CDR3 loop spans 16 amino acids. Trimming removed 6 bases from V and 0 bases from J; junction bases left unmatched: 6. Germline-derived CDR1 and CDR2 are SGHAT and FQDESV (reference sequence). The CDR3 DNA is TGTGCCAGCAGTCAACTAGCGGGAATTAGCACAGATACGCAGTATTTT. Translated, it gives CASSQLAGISTDTQYF.

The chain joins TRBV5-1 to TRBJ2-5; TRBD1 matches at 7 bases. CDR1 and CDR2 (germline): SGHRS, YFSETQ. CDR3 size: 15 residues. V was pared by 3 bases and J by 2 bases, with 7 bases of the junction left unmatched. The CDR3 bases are TGCGCCAGCAGCTCCGGACAGGCCTCACAAGAGACCCAGTACTTC. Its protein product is CASSSGQASQETQYF.